This TCR beta chain stems from a study of cytomegalovirus exposure and HLA in healthy donors. Both 60 Vbeta primers and 13 Jbeta primers went into the PCR. Here immunoSEQ multiplex PCR was the method, and the copy in TCRdb shows in-frame clones only, minus some. The sample lists about 160,000 clones; 80% to 90% were seen once. This clone was detected once. Deletions cut 4 bases from V and 5 bases from J, with 11 bases between. CDR1 and CDR2 from the germline V gene are MNHNS and SASEGT. The CDR3 has 13 amino acids. This clonotype was sampled from a woman in her fifties or sixties in good health and CMV-seronegative. Sequenced input: PBMCs. The chain is built from TRBV6-1 and TRBJ1-1; D is unclear. CDR3 in amino acids: CASSVHGGTEAFF. The CDR3 DNA is TGTGCCAGCAGTGTTCACGGAGGTACTGAAGCTTTCTTT.